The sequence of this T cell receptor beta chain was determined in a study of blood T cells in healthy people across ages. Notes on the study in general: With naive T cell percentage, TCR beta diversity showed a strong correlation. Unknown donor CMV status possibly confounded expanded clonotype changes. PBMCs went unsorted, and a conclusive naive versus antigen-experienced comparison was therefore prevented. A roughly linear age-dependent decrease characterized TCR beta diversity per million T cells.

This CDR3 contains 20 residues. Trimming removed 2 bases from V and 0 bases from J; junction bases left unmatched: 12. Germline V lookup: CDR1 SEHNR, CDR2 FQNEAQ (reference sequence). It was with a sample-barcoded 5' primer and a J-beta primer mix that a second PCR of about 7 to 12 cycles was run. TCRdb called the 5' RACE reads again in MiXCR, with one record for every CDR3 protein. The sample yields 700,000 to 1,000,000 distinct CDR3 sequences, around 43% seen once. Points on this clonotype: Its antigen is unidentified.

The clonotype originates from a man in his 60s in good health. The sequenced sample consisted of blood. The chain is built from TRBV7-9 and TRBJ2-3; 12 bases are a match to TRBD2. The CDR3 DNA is TGTGCCAGCAGCTTAAAGAAGAAGACTAGCGGGGGCCCTAGCACAGATACGCAGTATTTT. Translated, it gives CASSLKKKTSGGPSTDTQYF.